This T cell receptor beta chain was sequenced for a study of beta chain features in type 1 diabetes. CDR1 is SGHAT, CDR2 FQNNGV, per germline. V was cut by 1 base and J by 4 bases, with 8 bases left in between. The CDR3 is made up of 14 amino acids. This clone has a handful of counts. The antigen is unknown. The entirety of the isolated RNA underwent reverse transcription, so expressed TCRB transcripts were sequenced. Naive, central memory and regulatory T cell samples came to a mean of approximately 3.57 million reads. Data came from immunoSEQ multiplex PCR; TCRdb stores just in-frame clones and leaves some out. The repertoire includes 900,000 or so clones, 17% of them detected once, and about 0.025% sits in the top ten. Regarding the study as a whole: TCRB CDR3 length was moderately but significantly reduced in all four CD4+ subsets of Type 1 diabetes patients.

Sample: naive CD4+ T cells from blood. This chain links TRBV11-2 with TRBJ2-1; TRBD2 might be the D (5 bases). The source of this sequence is a woman between 18 and 29 years old in good health. The CDR3: CASSLAGLYNEQFF. The CDR3 DNA sequence: TGTGCCAGCAGCTTAGCCGGACTGTACAATGAGCAGTTCTTC.